This entry concerns a single TCR beta chain. Antigen: not known. J gave up 8 bases and V 4 bases, and 7 bases lay outside the gene matches. The CDR3 has 15 amino acids. The V gene's germline CDR1 is LGHDT and CDR2 YNNKEL (reference sequence). This sample was taken from a study of T cell responses to AZD1222 COVID-19 vaccine. Assay used: immunoSEQ multiplex PCR; TCRdb lists only in-frame clones, some missing. The data contain roughly 120,000 clones, approximately 83% of them seen just once; the ten biggest clones take up 1.5% to 2%. Study-wide results and caveats: Across the whole spike, CD4 TCRs peaked at regions 160-218 and 743-854. Repertoires were collected only later (after the peak T cell response had occurred).

The TCR was taken from an adult in good health. This material consisted of peripheral blood, taken on day 0 of AZD1222 vaccination. This chain joins TRBV3-1 (or the pseudogene TRBV3-2) and TRBJ1-4, with 10 bases lining up with TRBD1. The CDR3 coding sequence is TGTGCCAGCAGCCGGAGACAGGGGGCAGGGGAAAAACTGTTTTTT. Protein product: CASSRRQGAGEKLFF.